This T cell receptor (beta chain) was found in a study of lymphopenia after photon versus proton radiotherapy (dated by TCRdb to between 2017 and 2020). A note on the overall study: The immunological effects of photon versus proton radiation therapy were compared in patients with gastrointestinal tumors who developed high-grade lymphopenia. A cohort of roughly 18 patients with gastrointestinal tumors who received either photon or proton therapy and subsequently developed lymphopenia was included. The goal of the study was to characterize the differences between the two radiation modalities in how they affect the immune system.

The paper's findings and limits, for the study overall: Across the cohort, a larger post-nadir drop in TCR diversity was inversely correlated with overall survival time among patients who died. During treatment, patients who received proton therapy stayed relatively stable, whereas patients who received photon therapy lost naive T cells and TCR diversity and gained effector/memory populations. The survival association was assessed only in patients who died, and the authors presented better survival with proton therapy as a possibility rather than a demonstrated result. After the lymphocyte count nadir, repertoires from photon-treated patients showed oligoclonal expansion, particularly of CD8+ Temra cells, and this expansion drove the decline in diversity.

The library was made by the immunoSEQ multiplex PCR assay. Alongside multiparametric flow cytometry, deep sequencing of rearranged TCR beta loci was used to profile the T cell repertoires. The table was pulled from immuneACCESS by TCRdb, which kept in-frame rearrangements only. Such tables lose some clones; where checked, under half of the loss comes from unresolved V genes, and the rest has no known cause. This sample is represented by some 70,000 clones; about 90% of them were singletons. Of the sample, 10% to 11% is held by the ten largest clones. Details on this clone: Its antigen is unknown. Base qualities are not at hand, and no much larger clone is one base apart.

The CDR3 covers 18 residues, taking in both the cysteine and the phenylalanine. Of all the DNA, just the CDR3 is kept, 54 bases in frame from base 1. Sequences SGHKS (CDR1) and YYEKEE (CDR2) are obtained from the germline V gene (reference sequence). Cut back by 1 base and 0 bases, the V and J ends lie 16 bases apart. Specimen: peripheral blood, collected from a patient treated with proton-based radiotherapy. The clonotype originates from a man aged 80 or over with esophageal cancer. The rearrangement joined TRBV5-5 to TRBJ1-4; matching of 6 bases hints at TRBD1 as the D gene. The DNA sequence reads TGTGCCAGCAGCTTGTTTTGGCGGGACACCGCAACTAATGAAAAACTGTTTTTT. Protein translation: CASSLFWRDTATNEKLFF. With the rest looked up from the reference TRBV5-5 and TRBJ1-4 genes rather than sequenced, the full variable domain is DAGVTQSPTHLIKTRGQQVTLRCSPISGHKSVSWYQQVLGQGPQFIFQYYEKEERGRGNFPDRFSARQFPNYSSELNVNALLLGDSALYLCASSLFWRDTATNEKLFFGSGTQLSVL.